The sequence of this TCR beta chain was determined in a study of T cell repertoires in cytomegalovirus infection. Findings of the study overall: Ex vivo responses were dominated by HLA-C-restricted CMV-specific TCR beta clonotypes.

This clonotype was detected many times. Its antigen remains unknown. TCRdb itself ran the reads through MiXCR, one entry per CDR3 protein. The sample carries more than 400,000 distinct CDR3 sequences, roughly 29% recorded once. J gave up 6 bases and V 0 bases, and 0 bases lay outside the gene matches. The CDR3 has 14 residues. Germline V lookup: CDR1 WNHNN, CDR2 SYGVQD (reference sequence). This sequence joins TRBV10-1 and TRBJ2-3; 10 bases are a match to TRBD2. The TCR originated in a human donor in good health (CMV status not recorded). Some clones in this sample may be carry-over from other donors' samples. Specimen: PBMCs. The CDR3 nucleotides read TGCGCCAGCAGTGAGTCGGGACTAGCGGATACGCAGTATTTT. Translation gives CASSESGLADTQYF.